The rows below give T cell receptor beta chains drawn from one sample of a study of shared clonotypes between healthy human individuals. Here immunoSEQ multiplex PCR was the method, and the copy in TCRdb shows in-frame clones only, minus some. This repertoire shows approximately 500,000 clones, less than 96% found once; its top ten account for less than 0.06%. Sequencing was carried out using naive CD4+ T cells sorted from blood. The receptors were gathered from a woman aged 25 to 39 in good health. The CDR3 runs from the conserved cysteine through the conserved F or W. A D gene is named only where the DNA matches it firmly. Not all rows give a size; the values are once, few, many and, for expanded clones, a class.

TRBJ1-1	.	.	TRBV19	TGTGCCAGCGGCCGGGGTTTGGGGGGAACGTTCGTGAACACTGAAGCTTTCTTT	CASGRGLGGTFVNTEAFF
TRBJ1-1	.	.	TRBV21-1	TGTGCCAGCAGCAGGACAGGGGGCGGTCGCACTGAAGCTTTCTTT	CASSRTGGGRTEAFF
TRBJ2-3	.	.	TRBV11-2	TGTGCCAGCAGCTATCACGGTCGGGAAGATACGCAGTATTTT	CASSYHGREDTQYF
TRBJ2-7	.	.	TRBV7-2	TGTGCCAGCAGCTCCCACTCCTACGAGCAGTACTTC	CASSSHSYEQYF
TRBJ1-1	.	TRBD1	TRBV7-9	TGTGCCAGCAGCCACCGGACAGGGGCAAACACTGAAGCTTTCTTT	CASSHRTGANTEAFF
TRBJ2-7	.	.	TRBV6-1	TGTGCCAGCAGTGAGGGGGCACCCTACGAGCAGTACTTC	CASSEGAPYEQYF
TRBJ2-5	.	.	TRBV30	TGTGCCTGGAGTGTGGGACCCCAAGAGACCCAGTACTTC	CAWSVGPQETQYF
TRBJ2-7	.	.	TRBV28	TGTGCCAGCAGTCAGAGAAATTCCCAAACGCGGTACTTC	CASSQRNSQTRYF
TRBJ2-3	.	.	TRBV18	TGTGCCAGCTCACCATCAGTCGCGGGAGATACGCAGTATTTT	CASSPSVAGDTQYF
TRBJ1-1	.	.	TRBV7-6	TGTGCCAGCAGCTTAGGGCAAAACACTGAAGCTTTCTTT	CASSLGQNTEAFF
TRBJ2-6	.	TRBD1	TRBV7-9	TGTGCCAGCAGCTTAGATTACAGGGGATGGGTCTCTGGGGCCAACGTCCTGACTTTC	CASSLDYRGWVSGANVLTF
TRBJ2-7	.	.	TRBV28	TGTGCCAGCAGTTTAGGGTGGGGAGTGGAGCAGTACTTC	CASSLGWGVEQYF
TRBJ2-7	.	.	TRBV27	TGTGCCAGCGGCGGCAGCTCCTACGAGCAGTACTTC	CASGGSSYEQYF
TRBJ1-5	.	TRBD1	TRBV27	TGTGCCAGCAGTTTTTACAGGGGCCTCGGGATTGATCAGCCCCAGCATTTT	CASSFYRGLGIDQPQHF
TRBJ1-5	.	TRBD1	TRBV28	TGTGCCAGCAGTCCGACAGGGGGCTTAATTAAGAGCAATCAGCCCCAGCATTTT	CASSPTGGLIKSNQPQHF
TRBJ2-7	.	.	TRBV5-1	TGCGCCAGCAGCTTGGACGGGACCTCCTACGAGCAGTACTTC	CASSLDGTSYEQYF
TRBJ2-6	.	.	TRBV7-8	TGTGCCAGCAGCGGATACAGCTCTGGGGCCAACGTCCTGACTTTC	CASSGYSSGANVLTF
TRBJ2-2	.	.	TRBV5-1	TGCGCCAGCAGCCACAACACATTAGCGCTGTTTTTT	CASSHNTLALFF
TRBJ2-7	once	TRBD1	TRBV11-2	TGTGCCAGCAGCTTATCATGGACAGGAGCCTACGAGCAGTACTTC	CASSLSWTGAYEQYF
TRBJ2-7	.	TRBD2	TRBV9	TGTGCCAGCAGCATCCATAGCGGGAGCTCCTACGAGCAGTACTTC	CASSIHSGSSYEQYF
TRBJ2-3	.	.	TRBV28	TGTGCCAGCGGTCCCGGGAGTGGAGATACGCAGTATTTT	CASGPGSGDTQYF
TRBJ2-5	.	.	TRBV4-1	TGCGCCAGCAGCCAAGATCCCCAATGGTGGGAGACCCAGTACTTC	CASSQDPQWWETQYF
TRBJ2-7	.	TRBD1	TRBV11-2	TGTGCCAGCAGCTTTAGCAGGGGGAACTACGAGCAGTACTTC	CASSFSRGNYEQYF
TRBJ2-2	.	TRBD1	TRBV7-7	TGTGCCAGCAGCCGAGGGACAGGGGATACCGGGGAGCTGTTTTTT	CASSRGTGDTGELFF
TRBJ1-1	.	.	TRBV10-1	TGCGCCAGCAGTGAGTCGGGGAGAGCCACAGCTTTCTTT	CASSESGRATAFF
TRBJ2-3	.	TRBD2	TRBV9	TGTGCCAGCAGCATTGTAGCGGGCAGCACAGATACGCAGTATTTT	CASSIVAGSTDTQYF
TRBJ2-5	.	.	TRBV5-1	TGCGCCAGCAGCCTATTCGCAGGGAATCAAGAGACCCAGTACTTC	CASSLFAGNQETQYF
TRBJ2-4	once	TRBD2	TRBV5-1	TGCGCCAGCAGCTTGGAACTAGCGGGAGCCATTCAGTACTTC	CASSLELAGAIQYF
TRBJ1-5	.	.	TRBV2	TGTGCCAGCAGTGAAGAGGAGGGGCGGAATCAGCCCCAGCATTTT	CASSEEEGRNQPQHF
TRBJ1-2	.	TRBD1	TRBV28	TGTGCCAGCAGGTACCGGGACAGGGGTCACTATGGCTACACCTTC	CASRYRDRGHYGYTF
TRBJ1-5	.	.	TRBV2	TGTGCCAGCAGCGCCATTAGCAATCAGCCCCAGCATTTT	CASSAISNQPQHF
TRBJ2-3	few	.	TRBV6-1	TGTGCCAGCAGTGAACAGGGGACTGGCCATACGCAGTATTTT	CASSEQGTGHTQYF
TRBJ1-3	.	.	TRBV5-1	TGCGCCAGCAGCTTGGTGCAGGGACTACTGGCTGGAAACACCATATATTTT	CASSLVQGLLAGNTIYF
TRBJ2-7	.	.	TRBV5-6	TGTGCCAGCAGCTTTGCAGGAATCTCCTACGAGCAGTACTTC	CASSFAGISYEQYF